This section outlines one T cell receptor (beta chain) sequence together with its context. V was shortened by 4 bases and J by 3 bases, with 19 bases between the two germline ends. CDR3 length: 16 residues. Produced via immunoSEQ multiplex PCR; TCRdb's table is partial and in-frame only. The sample lists 550,000 to 800,000 clones; around 85% were seen once. This record belongs to a study of shared T cell receptors in the human thymus. The sample also formed part of further work on human thymus T cells.

The origin of this receptor is a girl less than two years old with a congenital heart defect. The rearrangement joins TRBV23-1 to TRBJ2-7; TRBD2 is a possible D gene (5 bases). TRBV23-1 is an ORF, with its function uncertain. The specimen was thymocytes. The CDR3 DNA sequence: TGCGCCAGCAGTCGACTACCGGCCCCGCCCTTCTACGAGCAGTACTTC. Translation gives CASSRLPAPPFYEQYF.